This T cell receptor beta chain was recovered during a study of T cells expressing NK-cell markers. Overall study context: Sorted T-cell subsets CD3+CD56+NKG2C+, CD3+CD56+NKG2C- and CD3+CD56-NKG2C+ were TCR beta-sequenced. Study-wide points: Of the CD8+ T cells in roughly 6 donors, roughly 1.0-7.5% belonged to dominant NKG2C+ clonotypes.

TCRdb re-called the 5' RACE reads, yielding one record per CDR3 amino acid sequence without DNA. The sample has 400,000 to 550,000 distinct CDR3 sequences. With regard to this clonotype: Its antigen is currently unknown.

Germline V lookup: CDR1 MNHNS, CDR2 SASEGT. This CDR3 spans 15 amino acids. V is TRBV6-1 and J is TRBJ1-6; TCRdb's D call, TRBD1, is unchecked because there is no DNA. The TCR originated in a woman aged 18 to 75 in good health. The sequencing sample was made of blood T cells: a sorted CD56 or NKG2C T cell subset, CD4+ or CD8+ T cells, or bulk PBMC T cells (not recorded which). CDR3 sequence reads: CASDDQGARGSPLHF.